This T cell receptor (beta chain) was identified during a study of cytomegalovirus exposure and HLA in healthy donors. Study-wide results and caveats: Usually a TCR sequence was rare, but some public TCRs were found in many donors. First-cohort TCR clusters were later found to tend to co-occur in the roughly 130 validation repertoires.

The CDR3 runs 15 residues. The V segment lost 6 bases and the J segment 14 bases; nucleotides outside the gene matches: 17. Germline V gene data show CDR1 as MDHEN and CDR2 as SYDVKM. Sequencing used immunoSEQ multiplex PCR; TCRdb keeps in-frame clones, though not all of them. The sample yields under 250,000 clones, 90% to 95% seen once. Details on this clone: Antigen unknown.

The rearrangement joins TRBV28 to TRBJ2-5; 11 bases line up with TRBD1. The sequence was obtained from a woman aged 18-35 years in good health and CMV-seronegative. Material for sequencing was PBMCs. The CDR3 reads CASSRRGQGVRPSYF. The CDR3 DNA is TGTGCCAGCAGCCGACGGGGACAGGGGGTACGGCCCAGTTACTTC.